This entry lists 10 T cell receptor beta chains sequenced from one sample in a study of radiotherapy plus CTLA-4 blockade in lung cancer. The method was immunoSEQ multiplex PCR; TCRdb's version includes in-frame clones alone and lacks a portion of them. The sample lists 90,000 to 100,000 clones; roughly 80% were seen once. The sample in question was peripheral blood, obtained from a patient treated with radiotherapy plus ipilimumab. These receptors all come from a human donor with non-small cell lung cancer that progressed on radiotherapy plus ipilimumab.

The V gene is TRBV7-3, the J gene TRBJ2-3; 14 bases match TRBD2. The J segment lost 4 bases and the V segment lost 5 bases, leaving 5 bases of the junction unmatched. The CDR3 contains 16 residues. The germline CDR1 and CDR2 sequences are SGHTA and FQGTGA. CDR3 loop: CASSKGLAGVADTQYF. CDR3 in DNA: TGTGCCAGCAGCAAGGGACTAGCGGGAGTGGCAGATACGCAGTATTTT.

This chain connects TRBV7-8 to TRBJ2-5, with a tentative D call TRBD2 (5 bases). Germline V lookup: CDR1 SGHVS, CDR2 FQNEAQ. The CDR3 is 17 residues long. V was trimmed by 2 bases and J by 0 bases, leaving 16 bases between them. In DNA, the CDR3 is TGTGCCAGCAGCTTAATTCGTCGGGGAACAAACCAAGAGACCCAGTACTTC. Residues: CASSLIRRGTNQETQYF.

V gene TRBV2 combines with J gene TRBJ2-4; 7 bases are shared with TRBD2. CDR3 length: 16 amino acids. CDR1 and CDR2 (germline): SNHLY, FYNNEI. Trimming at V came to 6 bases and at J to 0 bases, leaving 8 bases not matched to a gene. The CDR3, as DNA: TGTGCCAGCAGCGATCCTTTAGCGGGAGCCAAAAACATTCAGTACTTC. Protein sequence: CASSDPLAGAKNIQYF. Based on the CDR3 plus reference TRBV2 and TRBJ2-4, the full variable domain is EPEVTQTPSHQVTQMGQEVILRCVPISNHLYFYWYRQILGQKVEFLVSFYNNEISEKSEIFDDQFSVERPDGSNFTLKIRSTKLEDSAMYFCASSDPLAGAKNIQYFGAGTRLSVL.

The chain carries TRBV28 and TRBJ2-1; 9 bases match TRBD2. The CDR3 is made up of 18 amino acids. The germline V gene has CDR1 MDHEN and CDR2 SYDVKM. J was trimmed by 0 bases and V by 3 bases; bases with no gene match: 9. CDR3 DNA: TGTGCCAGCAGTTTGACTAGCGGAACCTACAGCTCCTACAATGAGCAGTTCTTC. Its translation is CASSLTSGTYSSYNEQFF.

CDR3: CASSLNQGPYEQYV. CDR3 nucleotide sequence: TGTGCCAGCAGCTTGAACCAGGGCCCCTACGAGCAGTACGTC. The chain uses TRBV5-4 and TRBJ2-7; D might be TRBD1 (5 bases). Between the trimmed V and J ends, which lost 1 base and 2 bases, there was a span of 10 bases. Germline V gene lookup returns CDR1 SGHNT and CDR2 YYREEE (reference sequence). The CDR3 is 14 amino acids.

The CDR3: CASSEATPRPSYEQYV. The CDR3 coding sequence is TGTGCCAGCAGTGAAGCGACACCAAGGCCCTCCTACGAGCAGTACGTC. V gene TRBV2 combines with J gene TRBJ2-7; D uncertain. Germline-derived CDR1 and CDR2 are SNHLY and FYNNEI. This CDR3 has 16 amino acids. V was shortened by 0 bases and J by 0 bases, with 12 bases between the two germline ends.

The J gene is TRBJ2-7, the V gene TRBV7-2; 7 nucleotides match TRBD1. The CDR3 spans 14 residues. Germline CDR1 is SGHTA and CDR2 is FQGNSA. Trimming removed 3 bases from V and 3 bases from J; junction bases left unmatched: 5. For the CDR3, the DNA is TGTGCCAGCAGCTTGGCCGCAGGGGGCTACGAGCAGTACTTC. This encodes CASSLAAGGYEQYF.

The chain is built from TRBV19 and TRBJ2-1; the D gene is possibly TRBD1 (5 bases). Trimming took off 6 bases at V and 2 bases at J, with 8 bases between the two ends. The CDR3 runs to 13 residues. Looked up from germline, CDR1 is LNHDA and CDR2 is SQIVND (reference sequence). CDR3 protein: CASRRGPYNEQFF. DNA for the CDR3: TGTGCCAGTAGAAGGGGCCCCTACAATGAGCAGTTCTTC.

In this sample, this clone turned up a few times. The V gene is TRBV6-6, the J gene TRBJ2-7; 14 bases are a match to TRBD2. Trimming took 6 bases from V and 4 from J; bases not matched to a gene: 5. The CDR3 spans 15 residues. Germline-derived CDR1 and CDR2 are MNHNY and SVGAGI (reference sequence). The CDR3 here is CASRLGLAGEYEQYV. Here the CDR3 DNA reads TGTGCCAGCAGGCTGGGACTAGCGGGAGAATACGAGCAGTACGTC.

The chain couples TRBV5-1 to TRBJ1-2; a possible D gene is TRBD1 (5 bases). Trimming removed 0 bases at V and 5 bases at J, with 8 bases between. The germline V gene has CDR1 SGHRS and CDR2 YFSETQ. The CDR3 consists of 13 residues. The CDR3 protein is CASSLGQTYGYTF. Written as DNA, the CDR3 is TGCGCCAGCAGCTTGGGACAGACGTATGGCTACACCTTC.